The 6 T cell receptor beta chains listed next were all sequenced from one sample in a study of Ad26.COV2.S vaccination and SARS-CoV-2 variants. Using immunoSEQ multiplex PCR, the repertoire was profiled, and TCRdb retains in-frame clones only, with some absent. Here the sample spans about 350,000 clones, 75% to 90% being singletons. Treatment here: 19 received Ad26.COV2.S at low or high dose, single or two shots; 5 received placebo; per-sample allocation not given. The samples were gathered on day 63 after the first injection of vaccine or placebo. The sample in question was peripheral blood, obtained in a trial of Ad26.COV2.S vaccine versus placebo. These TCRs come from a person between 18 and 59 years old who received the Ad26.COV2.S COVID-19 vaccine or a placebo.

CDR3 sequence reads: CASSLDLRSGYTF. For the CDR3, the DNA is TGTGCCAGCAGCTTAGATCTCAGGAGTGGCTACACCTTC. The chain uses TRBV11-2 and TRBJ1-2; no firm D call. There are 13 residues in the CDR3. Trimming took 0 bases from V and 7 from J, leaving 9 bases between them. The germline V gene encodes CDR1 SGHAT and CDR2 FQNNGV.

The CDR3 coding sequence is TGTGCCAGCAGTGAAATCGGACAGGGCTACGAGCAGTACTTC. Protein: CASSEIGQGYEQYF. The V and J genes are TRBV2 and TRBJ2-7, with TRBD1 matching over 8 bases. There are 14 residues in the CDR3. V dropped 2 bases and J dropped 3; count of bases not matched to a gene: 3. Per germline, CDR1 SNHLY and CDR2 FYNNEI.

This clone has a single count. The rearrangement links TRBV7-9 to TRBJ2-1; 11 bases match TRBD1. Germline V gene lookup returns CDR1 SEHNR and CDR2 FQNEAQ (reference sequence). This CDR3 is 14 amino acids long. V lost 6 bases to trimming and J lost 7 bases; unmatched junction nucleotides: 5. CDR3 nucleotides: TGTGCCAGCAGGGGGACAGGGGGTGGAAATGAGCAGTTCTTC. Translation: CASRGTGGGNEQFF.

V usage is TRBV10-3 and J usage is TRBJ2-3; 10 bases agree with TRBD2. This CDR3 region has 15 residues. Germline CDR1 and CDR2: ENHRY and SYGVKD. Trimming at V came to 6 bases and at J to 4 bases, leaving 7 bases not matched to a gene. The CDR3 loop reads CAISFSGGKADTQYF. The CDR3 DNA follows: TGTGCCATCAGCTTTAGCGGGGGGAAGGCAGATACGCAGTATTTT.

The chain couples TRBV2 to TRBJ2-5; 10 bases align to TRBD2. CDR3 length: 17 residues. The trim removed 7 bases at V and 9 bases at J, leaving 20 bases unmatched. Germline V lookup: CDR1 SNHLY, CDR2 FYNNEI. In DNA form, the CDR3 reads TGTGCCAGCACCCAAGGTCTAGCGGGGGCGAAGCGTGAGGCCCAGTACTTC. Protein sequence: CASTQGLAGAKREAQYF.

There are a few counts of this clone. The sample carries other DNA sequences with the same CDR3. The J gene is TRBJ2-7, the V gene TRBV19; tentative D call: TRBD2 (5 bases). Germline CDR1 and CDR2: LNHDA and SQIVND (reference sequence). Between the trimmed V and J ends, which lost 2 bases and 4 bases, there was a span of 9 bases. The CDR3 spans 13 residues. This chain's CDR3 is CASSITRGYEQYF. In DNA form, the CDR3 reads TGTGCCAGTAGTATAACTAGAGGTTACGAGCAGTACTTC. The whole variable domain, remainder taken from reference TRBV19 and TRBJ2-7, is DGGITQSPKYLFRKEGQNVTLSCEQNLNHDAMYWYRQDPGQGLRLIYYSQIVNDFQKGDIAEGYSVSREKKESFPLTVTSAQKNPTAFYLCASSITRGYEQYFGPGTRLTVT.